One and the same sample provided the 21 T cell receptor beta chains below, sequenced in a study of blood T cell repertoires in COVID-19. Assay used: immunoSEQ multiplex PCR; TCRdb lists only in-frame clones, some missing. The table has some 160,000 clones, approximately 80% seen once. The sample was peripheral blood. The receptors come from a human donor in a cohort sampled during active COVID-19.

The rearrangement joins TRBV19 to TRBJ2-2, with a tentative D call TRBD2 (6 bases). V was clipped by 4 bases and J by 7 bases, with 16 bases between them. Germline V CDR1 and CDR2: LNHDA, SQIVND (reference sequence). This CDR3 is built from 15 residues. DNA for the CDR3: TGTGCCAGTAGTACCGCGGGAAGGGCCGGCGGGGAGCTGTTTTTT. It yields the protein CASSTAGRAGGELFF.

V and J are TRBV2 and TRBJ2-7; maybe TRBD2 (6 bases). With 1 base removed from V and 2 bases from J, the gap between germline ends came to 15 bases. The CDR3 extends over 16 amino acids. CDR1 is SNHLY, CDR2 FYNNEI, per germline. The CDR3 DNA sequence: TGTGCCAGCAGTGAAGTTTGGGCGGGAAAGGCCTACGAGCAGTACTTC. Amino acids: CASSEVWAGKAYEQYF.

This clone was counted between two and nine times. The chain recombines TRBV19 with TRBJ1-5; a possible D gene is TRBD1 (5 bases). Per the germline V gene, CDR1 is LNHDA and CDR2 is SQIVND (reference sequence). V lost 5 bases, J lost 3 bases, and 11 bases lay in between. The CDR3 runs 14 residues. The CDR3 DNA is TGTGCCAGTAGTTCCCAAGGGGCCAATCAGCCCCAGCATTTT. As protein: CASSSQGANQPQHF. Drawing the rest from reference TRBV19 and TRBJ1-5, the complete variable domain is DGGITQSPKYLFRKEGQNVTLSCEQNLNHDAMYWYRQDPGQGLRLIYYSQIVNDFQKGDIAEGYSVSREKKESFPLTVTSAQKNPTAFYLCASSSQGANQPQHFGDGTRLSIL.

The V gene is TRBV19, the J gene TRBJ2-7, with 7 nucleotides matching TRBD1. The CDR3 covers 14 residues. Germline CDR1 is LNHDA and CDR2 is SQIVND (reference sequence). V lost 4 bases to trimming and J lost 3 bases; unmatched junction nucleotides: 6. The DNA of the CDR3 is TGTGCCAGTAGTAAAGGGGGACAGCGCTACGAGCAGTACTTC. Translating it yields CASSKGGQRYEQYF.

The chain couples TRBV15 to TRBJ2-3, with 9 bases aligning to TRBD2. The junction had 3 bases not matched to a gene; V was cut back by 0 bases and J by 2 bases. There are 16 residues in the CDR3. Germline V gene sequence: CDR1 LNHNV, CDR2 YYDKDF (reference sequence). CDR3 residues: CATSRDLAGTTDTQYF. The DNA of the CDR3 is TGTGCCACCAGCAGAGACCTAGCGGGGACCACAGATACGCAGTATTTT.

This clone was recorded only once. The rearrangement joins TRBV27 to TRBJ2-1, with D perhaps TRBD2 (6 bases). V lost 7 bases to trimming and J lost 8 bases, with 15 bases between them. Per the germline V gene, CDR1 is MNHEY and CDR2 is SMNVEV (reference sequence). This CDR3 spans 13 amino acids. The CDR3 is CASKSGAGYEQFF. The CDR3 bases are TGTGCCAGCAAATCGGGAGCCGGGTATGAGCAGTTCTTC.

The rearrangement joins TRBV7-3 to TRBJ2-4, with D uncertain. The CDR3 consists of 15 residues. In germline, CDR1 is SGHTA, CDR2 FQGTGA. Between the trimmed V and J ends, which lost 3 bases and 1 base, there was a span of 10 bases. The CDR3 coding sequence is TGTGCCAGCAGCTTGGAGCAATGGGCCAAAAACATTCAGTACTTC. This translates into CASSLEQWAKNIQYF.

CDR3 nucleotides: TGCGCCAGCAGCTTATACCTGACTAGCGGGATGGACACCGGGGAGCTGTTTTTT. This codes for CASSLYLTSGMDTGELFF. The J gene is TRBJ2-2, the V gene TRBV5-1, with 11 bases that match TRBD2. The junction had 9 bases not matched to a gene; V was cut back by 2 bases and J by 3 bases. Germline assignment: CDR1 SGHRS and CDR2 YFSETQ. The CDR3 totals 18 residues.

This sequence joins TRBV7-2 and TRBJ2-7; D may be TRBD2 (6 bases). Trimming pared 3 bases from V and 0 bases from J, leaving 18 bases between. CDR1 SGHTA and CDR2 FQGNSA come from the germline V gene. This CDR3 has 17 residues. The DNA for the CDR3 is TGTGCCAGCAGCTTGTGGGTCGGCGGGGCAAACTCCTACGAGCAGTACTTC. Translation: CASSLWVGGANSYEQYF.

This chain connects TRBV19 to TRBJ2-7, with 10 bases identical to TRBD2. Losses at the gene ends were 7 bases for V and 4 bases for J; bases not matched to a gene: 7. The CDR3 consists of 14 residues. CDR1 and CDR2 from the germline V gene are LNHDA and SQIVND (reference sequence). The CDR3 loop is CASNEGSGRYEQYF. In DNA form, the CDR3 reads TGTGCCAGTAACGAGGGTAGCGGGAGGTACGAGCAGTACTTC.

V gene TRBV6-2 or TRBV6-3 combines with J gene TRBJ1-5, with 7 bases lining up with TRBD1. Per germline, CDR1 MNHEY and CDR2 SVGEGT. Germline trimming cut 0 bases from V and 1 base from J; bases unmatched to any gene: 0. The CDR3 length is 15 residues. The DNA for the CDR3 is TGTGCCAGCAGTTACTCGGGACAGAGCAATCAGCCCCAGCATTTT. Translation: CASSYSGQSNQPQHF.

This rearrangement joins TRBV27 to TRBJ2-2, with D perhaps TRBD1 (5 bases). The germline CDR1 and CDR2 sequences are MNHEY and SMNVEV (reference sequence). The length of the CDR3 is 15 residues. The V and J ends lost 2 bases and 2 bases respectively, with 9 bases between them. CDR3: CASSLIQGNTGELFF. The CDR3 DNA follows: TGTGCCAGCAGTTTAATTCAGGGCAACACCGGGGAGCTGTTTTTT.

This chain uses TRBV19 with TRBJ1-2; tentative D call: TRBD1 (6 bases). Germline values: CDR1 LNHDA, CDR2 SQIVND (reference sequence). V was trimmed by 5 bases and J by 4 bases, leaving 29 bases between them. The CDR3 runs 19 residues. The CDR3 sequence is CASSPQLTTGKYMSYGYTF. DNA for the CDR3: TGTGCCAGTAGTCCCCAGTTGACCACAGGGAAATATATGAGCTATGGCTACACCTTC.

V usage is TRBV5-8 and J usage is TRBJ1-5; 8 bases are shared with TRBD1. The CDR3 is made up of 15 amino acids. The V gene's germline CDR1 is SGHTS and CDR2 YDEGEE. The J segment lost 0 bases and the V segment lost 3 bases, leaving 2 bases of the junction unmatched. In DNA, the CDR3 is TGTGCCAGCAGCTGGACAGGGAATAGCAATCAGCCCCAGCATTTT. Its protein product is CASSWTGNSNQPQHF.

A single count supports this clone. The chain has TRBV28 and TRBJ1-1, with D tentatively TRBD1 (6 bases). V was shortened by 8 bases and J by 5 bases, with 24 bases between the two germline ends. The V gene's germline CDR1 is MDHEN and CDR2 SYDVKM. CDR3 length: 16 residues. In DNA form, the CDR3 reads TGTGCCAGCTCGGAGAGCTCCCAGGGGCTAAGTACTGAAGCTTTCTTT. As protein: CASSESSQGLSTEAFF.

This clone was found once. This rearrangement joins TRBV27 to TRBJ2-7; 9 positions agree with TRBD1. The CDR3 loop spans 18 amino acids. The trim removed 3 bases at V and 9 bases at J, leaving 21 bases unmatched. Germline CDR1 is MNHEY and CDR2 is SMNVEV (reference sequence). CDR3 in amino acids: CASSFRAYRGRQPDGQYF. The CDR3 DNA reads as TGTGCCAGCAGTTTTCGCGCGTACAGGGGGCGACAACCCGACGGGCAGTACTTC.

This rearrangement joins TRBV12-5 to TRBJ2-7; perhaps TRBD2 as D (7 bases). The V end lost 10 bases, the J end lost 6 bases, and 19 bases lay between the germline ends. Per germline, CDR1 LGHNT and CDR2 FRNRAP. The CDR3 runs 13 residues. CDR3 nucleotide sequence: TGTGCTAATCGACCCGGGGGGCTCTCCGAGCAGTACTTC. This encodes CANRPGGLSEQYF.

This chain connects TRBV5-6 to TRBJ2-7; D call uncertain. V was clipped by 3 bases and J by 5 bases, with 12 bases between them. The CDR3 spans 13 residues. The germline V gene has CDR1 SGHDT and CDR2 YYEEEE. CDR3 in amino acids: CASSYAPVNEQYF. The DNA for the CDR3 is TGTGCCAGCAGCTATGCGCCGGTGAACGAGCAGTACTTC.

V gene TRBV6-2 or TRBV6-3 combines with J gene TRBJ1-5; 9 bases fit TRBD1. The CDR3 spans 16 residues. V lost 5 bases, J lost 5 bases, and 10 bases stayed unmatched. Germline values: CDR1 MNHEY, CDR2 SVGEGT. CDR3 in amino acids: CASSRGTGLSYQPQHF. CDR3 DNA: TGTGCCAGCAGTCGAGGGACAGGGTTATCGTATCAGCCCCAGCATTTT.

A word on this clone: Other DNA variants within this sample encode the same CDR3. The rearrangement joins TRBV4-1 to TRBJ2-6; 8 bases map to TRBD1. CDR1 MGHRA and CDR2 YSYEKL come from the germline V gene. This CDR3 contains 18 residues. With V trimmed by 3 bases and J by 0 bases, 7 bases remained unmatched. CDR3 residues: CASSQTGTGNSGANVLTF. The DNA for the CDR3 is TGCGCCAGCAGCCAGACCGGGACAGGAAACTCTGGGGCCAACGTCCTGACTTTC.

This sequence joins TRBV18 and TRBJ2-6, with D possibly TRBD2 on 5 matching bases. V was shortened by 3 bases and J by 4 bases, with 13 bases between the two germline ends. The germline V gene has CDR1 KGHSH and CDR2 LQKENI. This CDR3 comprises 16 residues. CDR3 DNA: TGTGCCAGCTCACCCCTCCCCCCGGGAGGGGCCAACGTCCTGACTTTC. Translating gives CASSPLPPGGANVLTF.